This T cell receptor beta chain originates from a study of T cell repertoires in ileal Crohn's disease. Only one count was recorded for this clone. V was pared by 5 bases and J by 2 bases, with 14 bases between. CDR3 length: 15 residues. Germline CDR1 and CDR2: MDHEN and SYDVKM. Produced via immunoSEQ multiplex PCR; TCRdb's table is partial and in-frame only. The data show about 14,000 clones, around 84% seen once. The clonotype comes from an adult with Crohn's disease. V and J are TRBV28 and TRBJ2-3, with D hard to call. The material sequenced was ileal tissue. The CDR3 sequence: CASSAYSSFTDTQYF. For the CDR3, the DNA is TGTGCCAGCAGTGCTTACTCCTCCTTCACAGATACGCAGTATTTT.